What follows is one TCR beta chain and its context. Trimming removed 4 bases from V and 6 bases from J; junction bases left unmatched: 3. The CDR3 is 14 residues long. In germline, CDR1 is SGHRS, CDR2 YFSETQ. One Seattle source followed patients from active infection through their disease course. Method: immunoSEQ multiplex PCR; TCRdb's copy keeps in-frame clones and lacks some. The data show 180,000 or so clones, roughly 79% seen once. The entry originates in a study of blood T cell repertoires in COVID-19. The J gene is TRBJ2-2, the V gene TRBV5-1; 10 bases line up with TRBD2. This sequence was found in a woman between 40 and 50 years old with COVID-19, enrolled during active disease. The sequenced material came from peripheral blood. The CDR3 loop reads CASSALAGAGELFF. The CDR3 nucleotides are TGCGCCAGCAGCGCCCTAGCGGGAGCCGGGGAGCTGTTTTTT.